The 20 T cell receptor beta chains listed next were all sequenced from one sample in a study of cytomegalovirus exposure and HLA in healthy donors. 13 Jbeta primers and 60 Vbeta primers were used for the PCR. The protocol was immunoSEQ multiplex PCR, while the TCRdb copy is restricted to in-frame clones and leaves out a portion. The sample lists around 130,000 clones, around 83% occurring once. The source material was PBMCs. These receptors all stem from a girl aged 2 to 10 in good health and CMV-seronegative.

The V gene is TRBV28, the J gene TRBJ1-2; maybe TRBD1 (6 bases). Per germline, CDR1 MDHEN and CDR2 SYDVKM. The CDR3 has 17 residues. Between the trimmed V and J ends, which lost 5 bases and 2 bases, there was a span of 21 bases. The CDR3 DNA sequence: TGTGCCAGCAGTCGTTCTGGGTGGGGGCGGACAAACTATGGCTACACCTTC. Protein sequence: CASSRSGWGRTNYGYTF.

The chain has TRBV27 and TRBJ1-1, with D unclear. The V end lost 4 bases, the J end lost 3 bases, and 12 bases lay between the germline ends. CDR3 length: 14 amino acids. CDR1 is MNHEY and CDR2 is SMNVEV in the germline V gene (reference sequence). DNA for the CDR3: TGTGCCAGCAGTTCGGTCCCCGGGGACACTGAAGCTTTCTTT. It yields the protein CASSSVPGDTEAFF.

The V gene is TRBV7-9, the J gene TRBJ1-2, with TRBD1 matching 11 bases. The CDR3 is made up of 16 amino acids. Germline CDR1 and CDR2: SEHNR and FQNEAQ (reference sequence). Trimming took 5 bases from V and 1 from J; bases not matched to a gene: 6. The CDR3 sequence is CASSTGTGGRNYGYTF. In nucleotides, the CDR3 is TGTGCCAGCAGCACTGGGACAGGGGGACGTAACTATGGCTACACCTTC.

This chain connects TRBV19 to TRBJ1-1; D is uncertain. Germline V gives CDR1 LNHDA, CDR2 SQIVND (reference sequence). Trimming shortened V by 2 bases and J by 0 bases, and 10 bases separated the two germline ends. The CDR3 consists of 15 residues. CDR3 amino acids: CASSIREGLNTEAFF. The CDR3 region has the DNA TGTGCCAGTAGTATAAGGGAGGGTTTGAACACTGAAGCTTTCTTT.

This chain joins TRBV30 and TRBJ1-1, with D unresolved. The CDR3 totals 13 residues. Germline lookup yields CDR1 GTSNPN and CDR2 SVGIG (reference sequence). V gave up 0 bases and J gave up 0 bases, with 5 bases separating them. CDR3 coding DNA: TGTGCCTGGAGTGTACGGTTGAACACTGAAGCTTTCTTT. It is translated as CAWSVRLNTEAFF. Full variable domain (outside the CDR3, taken from reference TRBV30 and TRBJ1-1): SQTIHQWPATLVQPVGSPLSLECTVEGTSNPNLYWYRQAAGRGLQLLFYSVGIGQISSEVPQNLSASRPQDRQFILSSKKLLLSDSGFYLCAWSVRLNTEAFFGQGTRLTVV.

This chain links TRBV5-6 with TRBJ1-2; TRBD1 matches 8 bases. With 3 bases clipped from V and 8 bases from J, the junction kept 9 bases outside the gene matches. Germline CDR1 is SGHDT and CDR2 is YYEEEE. The CDR3 loop spans 14 amino acids. CDR3 nucleotide sequence: TGTGCCAGCAGCTCCGAACAGGGGGTGTGGGGCTACACCTTC. Translated, it gives CASSSEQGVWGYTF. The whole variable domain, remainder taken from reference TRBV5-6 and TRBJ1-2, is DAGVTQSPTHLIKTRGQQVTLRCSPKSGHDTVSWYQQALGQGPQFIFQYYEEEERQRGNFPDRFSGHQFPNYSSELNVNALLLGDSALYLCASSSEQGVWGYTFGSGTRLTVV.

CDR3 DNA: TGTGCCAGCAGTCCAGCAGGCGGGAGTTCCACCTACGAGCAGTACTTC. Its protein is CASSPAGGSSTYEQYF. J is TRBJ2-7 and V is TRBV28, with 7 positions matching TRBD2. The CDR3 has 16 amino acids. Germline CDR1 reads MDHEN; CDR2 reads SYDVKM. V gave up 5 bases and J gave up 2 bases; unmatched junction bases: 12.

This rearrangement joins TRBV23-1 to TRBJ2-2, with 9 nucleotides matching TRBD1. TRBV23-1 is treated as an ORF (open reading frame) with a function not yet certain. The CDR3 runs to 14 residues. V shed 4 bases, J shed 6 bases, and the junction held 3 bases outside the gene matches. CDR3 loop: CASSRTGDAGELFF. In DNA form, the CDR3 reads TGCGCCAGCAGTCGGACAGGGGACGCCGGGGAGCTGTTTTTT.

This chain uses TRBV7-9 with TRBJ1-3, with 9 bases aligning to TRBD1. CDR1 SEHNR and CDR2 FQNEAQ come from the germline V gene (reference sequence). This CDR3 is 15 amino acids long. The V gene end was trimmed by 6 bases and the J gene end by 4 bases; junction bases not matched to a gene: 7. The CDR3 nucleotides are TGTGCCAGCAGTTACAACAGGGGGCTCGGAAACACCATATATTTT. It encodes CASSYNRGLGNTIYF.

The chain carries TRBV7-2 and TRBJ2-2; possible D gene TRBD2, 7 bases. V was trimmed by 5 bases and J by 5 bases, leaving 27 bases between them. Germline lookup yields CDR1 SGHTA and CDR2 FQGNSA. The CDR3 loop spans 19 amino acids. CDR3 protein: CASSTQPSGGAGFTGELFF. The CDR3 DNA reads as TGTGCCAGCAGCACGCAACCTAGTGGGGGGGCTGGATTTACCGGGGAGCTGTTTTTT.

The rearrangement uses TRBV11-2 and TRBJ1-1; D is undetermined. Germline loops: CDR1 SGHAT, CDR2 FQNNGV. Between the trimmed V and J ends, which lost 5 bases and 11 bases, there was a span of 15 bases. The CDR3 has 12 amino acids. Here the CDR3 DNA reads TGTGCCAGCAGCCATACACTATCCTACGCTTTCTTT. It is translated as CASSHTLSYAFF.

The chain combines TRBV18 with TRBJ2-1; 8 bases are a match to TRBD1. The CDR3 spans 16 residues. J was trimmed by 4 bases and V by 5 bases; bases with no gene match: 10. Germline V gene sequence: CDR1 KGHSH, CDR2 LQKENI. The CDR3 DNA reads as TGTGCCAGCTCAACCTCGACAGGGGTATTTTACAATGAGCAGTTCTTC. Translating gives CASSTSTGVFYNEQFF. Combining the CDR3 with reference TRBV18 and TRBJ2-1 gives the whole variable domain NAGVMQNPRHLVRRRGQEARLRCSPMKGHSHVYWYRQLPEEGLKFMVYLQKENIIDESGMPKERFSAEFPKEGPSILRIQQVVRGDSAAYFCASSTSTGVFYNEQFFGPGTRLTVL.

The chain combines TRBV7-2 with TRBJ1-1; 8 nucleotides line up with TRBD1. Germline V gives CDR1 SGHTA, CDR2 FQGNSA. The V and J ends lost 7 bases and 1 base, in that order; junction bases with no gene match: 5. CDR3 size: 14 residues. CDR3 sequence (DNA): TGTGCCAGCACCAAGGGACAGGCGAACACTGAAGCTTTCTTT. Residues: CASTKGQANTEAFF.

The J gene is TRBJ1-4, the V gene TRBV28; no reliable D call. CDR3 length: 14 amino acids. Per the germline V gene, CDR1 is MDHEN and CDR2 is SYDVKM. V was shortened by 8 bases and J by 4 bases, with 14 bases between the two germline ends. Here the CDR3 DNA reads TGTGCCAGCCACTCGGGAGGCTTTAATGAAAAACTGTTTTTT. Translated, it gives CASHSGGFNEKLFF.

The chain links TRBV6-1 to TRBJ2-1; maybe TRBD1 (6 bases). CDR1 MNHNS and CDR2 SASEGT come from the germline V gene. The ends were cut back, 10 bases at V and 6 bases at J, with 22 bases in the middle. The CDR3 is 15 amino acids. The CDR3 reads CATPGPGTISNEQFF. CDR3 DNA: TGTGCCACCCCCGGCCCGGGGACAATCTCCAATGAGCAGTTCTTC.

V gene TRBV9 combines with J gene TRBJ2-7; perhaps TRBD2 as D (6 bases). This CDR3 spans 14 amino acids. Germline assignment: CDR1 SGDLS and CDR2 YYNGEE. V was cut by 3 bases and J by 0 bases, with 10 bases left in between. CDR3 coding DNA: TGTGCCAGCAGCGCGGCCGGGAGCTCCTACGAGCAGTACTTC. The encoded protein is CASSAAGSSYEQYF. Variable domain in full (rest from reference TRBV9 and TRBJ2-7): DSGVTQTPKHLITATGQRVTLRCSPRSGDLSVYWYQQSLDQGLQFLIQYYNGEERAKGNILERFSAQQFPDLHSELNLSSLELGDSALYFCASSAAGSSYEQYFGPGTRLTVT.

The chain joins TRBV7-3 to TRBJ2-3, with TRBD2 identical over 7 bases. V lost 2 bases, J lost 7 bases, and 6 bases stayed unmatched. The CDR3 extends over 14 amino acids. Looked up from germline, CDR1 is SGHTA and CDR2 is FQGTGA. CDR3 sequence (DNA): TGTGCCAGCAGCTTAGGTCCTAGCGGATATACGCAGTATTTT. Its translation: CASSLGPSGYTQYF.

J is TRBJ2-2 and V is TRBV2; TRBD2 matches 9 bases. This CDR3 has 15 residues. V was clipped by 2 bases and J by 7 bases; unmatched bases: 5. The germline V gene has CDR1 SNHLY and CDR2 FYNNEI. This CDR3 reads CASSELQAGGGELFF. The CDR3 bases are TGTGCCAGCAGTGAACTCCAAGCGGGGGGCGGGGAGCTGTTTTTT.

This sequence joins TRBV6-5 and TRBJ2-2; D is perhaps TRBD1 (6 bases). V was shortened by 3 bases and J by 1 base, with 12 bases between the two germline ends. Germline loops: CDR1 MNHEY, CDR2 SVGAGI. The CDR3 runs 16 residues. The CDR3 here is CASSYGQRRNTGELFF. The DNA for the CDR3 is TGTGCCAGCAGTTATGGACAGCGCCGGAACACCGGGGAGCTGTTTTTT.

The genes are TRBV19 and TRBJ2-1; TRBD2 matches at 10 bases. Per the germline V gene, CDR1 is LNHDA and CDR2 is SQIVND (reference sequence). The CDR3 covers 16 residues. The V segment lost 5 bases and the J segment 8 bases; nucleotides outside the gene matches: 12. The CDR3 region is CASSSPSSGGGDEQFF. CDR3 sequence (DNA): TGTGCCAGTAGTTCCCCGTCTAGCGGGGGTGGAGATGAGCAGTTCTTC.